These 27 T cell receptor beta chains were sequenced from one sample in a study of blood T cell repertoires in COVID-19 (TCRdb year 2020). The protocol used for the library was the immunoSEQ multiplex PCR assay. TCRdb re-hosts the immuneACCESS table, in-frame sequences only. Its copies lack some clones; in the studies checked, an unresolved V gene accounts for under half of them, and the cause for the rest is not known. The sample table lists over 200,000 clones, roughly 80% of them with a count of one. Together, the top ten hold approximately 7.9% of the sample. Material for sequencing was peripheral blood. These receptors came from a woman aged 80 or older with acute or convalescent COVID-19.

The V call is TRBV28, the J call TRBJ2-3; 12 bases line up with TRBD2. The V gene end was trimmed by 3 bases and the J gene end by 5 bases; junction bases not matched to a gene: 9. Germline V gene data show CDR1 as MDHEN and CDR2 as SYDVKM. The CDR3 runs 17 residues. The CDR3 DNA sequence: TGTGCCAGCAGTTTCCCGCTAGCGGGGGGGACGTTAGATACGCAGTATTTT. Translating gives CASSFPLAGGTLDTQYF.

The chain carries TRBV11-2 and TRBJ2-7; TRBD1 matches 8 bases. CDR1 is SGHAT and CDR2 is FQNNGV in the germline V gene. V shed 3 bases and J 3 bases; nucleotides not matched to a gene: 1. This CDR3 contains 13 residues. CDR3 in amino acids: CASSLDRDYEQYF. Written as DNA, the CDR3 is TGTGCCAGCAGCTTGGACAGGGACTACGAGCAGTACTTC. Full variable domain (outside the CDR3, taken from reference TRBV11-2 and TRBJ2-7): EAGVAQSPRYKIIEKRQSVAFWCNPISGHATLYWYQQILGQGPKLLIQFQNNGVVDDSQLPKDRFSAERLKGVDSTLKIQPAKLEDSAVYLCASSLDRDYEQYFGPGTRLTVT.

V and J are TRBV5-5 and TRBJ1-5; a weak D match, TRBD1 (5 bases). V lost 0 bases and J 3 bases, leaving 16 bases between the germline ends. This CDR3 comprises 17 residues. Germline V gene data show CDR1 as SGHKS and CDR2 as YYEKEE (reference sequence). The CDR3 DNA sequence: TGTGCCAGCAGCTTGGGGAGGGGAGGGGCGAACAATCAGCCCCAGCATTTT. It encodes CASSLGRGGANNQPQHF.

The J gene is TRBJ2-7, the V gene TRBV19; D is perhaps TRBD2 (6 bases). Germline loops: CDR1 LNHDA, CDR2 SQIVND (reference sequence). Trimming stripped 1 base from V and 2 bases from J, with 12 bases between. The CDR3 runs to 15 residues. The CDR3 nucleotides read TGTGCCAGTAGTATAGTAGGCGGGAATACCTACGAGCAGTACTTC. Its translation is CASSIVGGNTYEQYF.

The chain recombines TRBV6-5 with TRBJ2-5; D is possibly TRBD1 (6 bases). The CDR3 loop spans 14 amino acids. Between the trimmed V and J ends, which lost 5 bases and 1 base, there was a span of 11 bases. The germline V gene has CDR1 MNHEY and CDR2 SVGAGI. For the CDR3, the DNA is TGTGCCAGCAGTCAGAACAGGGTCCAAGAGACCCAGTACTTC. Translating it yields CASSQNRVQETQYF.

V is TRBV15 and J is TRBJ1-2; 7 nucleotides match TRBD1. Per germline, CDR1 LNHNV and CDR2 YYDKDF (reference sequence). Trimming cost V 1 base and J 2 bases; bases outside gene matches: 4. The CDR3 has 15 residues. The CDR3 DNA follows: TGTGCCACCAGCAGAGCTCTAGGGGGCAACTATGGCTACACCTTC. Its protein is CATSRALGGNYGYTF.

V gene TRBV5-1 combines with J gene TRBJ2-5; no reliable D call. V lost 3 bases, J lost 4 bases, and 4 bases lay in between. This CDR3 comprises 11 residues. Germline V gives CDR1 SGHRS, CDR2 YFSETQ. The chain's CDR3 is CASSSTETQYF. CDR3 bases: TGCGCCAGCAGCTCTACAGAGACCCAGTACTTC.

This clone was counted a single time. The rearrangement links TRBV2 to TRBJ2-7, with D possibly TRBD1 on 7 matching bases. V was cut by 0 bases and J by 4 bases, with 13 bases left in between. CDR3 length: 15 amino acids. Germline assignment: CDR1 SNHLY and CDR2 FYNNEI. The chain's CDR3 is CASSEALAGGYEQYF. For the CDR3, the DNA is TGTGCCAGCAGTGAAGCTCTGGCAGGGGGGTACGAGCAGTACTTC.

V usage is TRBV7-6 and J usage is TRBJ2-3; 7 nucleotides line up with TRBD1. Germline CDR1 reads SGHVS; CDR2 reads FNYEAQ. V gave up 1 base and J gave up 1 base; unmatched junction bases: 5. CDR3 length equals 16 residues. CDR3 amino acids: CASSLEGAEGTDTQYF. The CDR3 DNA reads TGTGCCAGCAGCTTAGAGGGGGCCGAGGGCACAGATACGCAGTATTTT.

The rearrangement uses TRBV27 and TRBJ1-2, with 7 bases matching TRBD1. V shed 5 bases and J 3 bases; nucleotides not matched to a gene: 12. Germline-derived CDR1 and CDR2 are MNHEY and SMNVEV (reference sequence). There are 16 residues in the CDR3. CDR3 region: CASSPWDSLVYYGYTF. The CDR3 nucleotides are TGTGCCAGCAGTCCCTGGGACAGCTTGGTCTACTATGGCTACACCTTC.

This chain uses TRBV25-1 with TRBJ1-2; D is possibly TRBD1 (6 bases). CDR1 MGHDK and CDR2 SYGVNS come from the germline V gene. There are 14 residues in the CDR3. The germline V and J ends were trimmed by 8 bases and 6 bases, with 19 bases remaining between them. For the CDR3, the DNA is TGTGCCAGCCGCACCTCGGGGGGCGAGCATGGCTACACCTTC. Protein: CASRTSGGEHGYTF.

CDR3 region: CASSQGPDRGVYGYTF. CDR3 nucleotide sequence: TGTGCCAGCAGCCAAGGACCCGACAGGGGGGTCTATGGCTACACCTTC. The chain recombines TRBV3-1 (or the pseudogene TRBV3-2) with TRBJ1-2; 9 nucleotides line up with TRBD1. The length of the CDR3 is 16 residues. V was clipped by 1 base and J by 4 bases; unmatched bases: 7. Per germline, CDR1 LGHDT and CDR2 YNNKEL (reference sequence).

The V call is TRBV7-6, the J call TRBJ2-2; TRBD2 might be the D (6 bases). CDR1 is SGHVS and CDR2 is FNYEAQ in the germline V gene. The V gene lost 0 bases and the J gene lost 2 bases, with 10 bases spanning the gap. The length of the CDR3 is 16 residues. The CDR3 DNA sequence: TGTGCCAGCAGCTTAGCGCGGGATCCTAACACCGGGGAGCTGTTTTTT. The encoded protein is CASSLARDPNTGELFF.

The chain uses TRBV10-2 and TRBJ1-1, with D possibly TRBD1 on 6 matching bases. The CDR3 sequence is 16 residues long. The ends were cut back, 0 bases at V and 0 bases at J, with 11 bases in the middle. The germline V gene encodes CDR1 WSHSY and CDR2 SAAADI. CDR3 in DNA: TGCGCCAGCAGTGAGTCTCGGGGACAAATGAACACTGAAGCTTTCTTT. Translation gives CASSESRGQMNTEAFF.

The J gene is TRBJ2-3, the V gene TRBV24-1; D is possibly TRBD2 (7 bases). CDR1 and CDR2 from the germline V gene are KGHDR and SFDVKD. The CDR3 loop spans 15 amino acids. The germline V and J ends were trimmed by 3 bases and 3 bases, with 12 bases remaining between them. The CDR3 protein is CATSDAGEGTDTQYF. CDR3 in DNA: TGTGCCACCAGTGATGCAGGGGAGGGAACAGATACGCAGTATTTT.

The chain combines TRBV7-7 with TRBJ2-5; perhaps TRBD1 as D (5 bases). In germline, CDR1 is SSHAT, CDR2 FNYEAQ (reference sequence). Deletions cut 5 bases from V and 1 base from J, with 14 bases between. The CDR3 totals 15 residues. The CDR3 DNA reads as TGTGCCAGCAGCACAGGATCGAATAGCCAAGAGACCCAGTACTTC. Its protein product is CASSTGSNSQETQYF.

V usage is TRBV7-2 and J usage is TRBJ2-1, with D tentatively TRBD1 (5 bases). The CDR3 is 14 amino acids. Germline V gene lookup returns CDR1 SGHTA and CDR2 FQGNSA. Trimming pared 7 bases from V and 5 bases from J, leaving 15 bases between. This chain's CDR3 is CASTPWGRNNEQFF. DNA for the CDR3: TGTGCCAGCACCCCCTGGGGCAGGAACAATGAGCAGTTCTTC.

The chain joins TRBV5-6 to TRBJ2-5; D is unclear. Looked up from germline, CDR1 is SGHDT and CDR2 is YYEEEE. Between the trimmed V and J ends, which lost 0 bases and 2 bases, there was a span of 14 bases. CDR3 length: 16 residues. Written as DNA, the CDR3 is TGTGCCAGCAGCTTGGCCGCAGGTAACTCACAAGAGACCCAGTACTTC. It encodes CASSLAAGNSQETQYF. The variable domain in full, completed from reference TRBV5-6 and TRBJ2-5, reads DAGVTQSPTHLIKTRGQQVTLRCSPKSGHDTVSWYQQALGQGPQFIFQYYEEEERQRGNFPDRFSGHQFPNYSSELNVNALLLGDSALYLCASSLAAGNSQETQYFGPGTRLLVL.

Concerning this clone itself: The same CDR3 also results from other DNA sequences found in this sample. J is TRBJ2-5 and V is TRBV7-2; no firm D call. The CDR3 length is 13 residues. V lost 0 bases and J lost 3, with 5 bases in between. The germline CDR1 and CDR2 sequences are SGHTA and FQGNSA. The CDR3 DNA is TGTGCCAGCAGCTTAGCCCGGGAAGAGACCCAGTACTTC. Residues: CASSLAREETQYF. The full variable domain, in which reference TRBV7-2 and TRBJ2-5 provide the parts outside the CDR3, is GAGVSQSPSNKVTEKGKDVELRCDPISGHTALYWYRQSLGQGLEFLIYFQGNSAPDKSGLPSDRFSAERTGGSVSTLTIQRTQQEDSAVYLCASSLAREETQYFGPGTRLLVL.

The rearrangement links TRBV6-1 to TRBJ2-7; D remains unclear. The CDR3 runs to 13 residues. Germline V gene sequence: CDR1 MNHNS, CDR2 SASEGT. Trimming left V 2 bases short and J 3 bases short, with 8 bases between. Here the CDR3 reads CASSEPGNYEQYF. Written as DNA, the CDR3 is TGTGCCAGCAGTGAACCGGGTAACTACGAGCAGTACTTC.

Here the CDR3 reads CASSPRQGRGTGELFF. Here the CDR3 DNA reads TGTGCCAGCAGCCCGAGACAGGGGCGTGGCACCGGGGAGCTGTTTTTT. The genes are TRBV11-3 and TRBJ2-2, with 8 nucleotides matching TRBD1. CDR1 SGHNT and CDR2 YENEEA come from the germline V gene. Losses at the gene ends were 5 bases for V and 4 bases for J; bases not matched to a gene: 9. The CDR3 consists of 16 residues. Full variable domain (rest looked up from reference TRBV11-3 and TRBJ2-2): EAGVVQSPRYKIIEKKQPVAFWCNPISGHNTLYWYLQNLGQGPELLIRYENEEAVDDSQLPKDRFSAERLKGVDSTLKIQPAELGDSAVYLCASSPRQGRGTGELFFGEGSRLTVL.

The chain uses TRBV28 and TRBJ2-2, with TRBD1 as a possible D gene (5 bases). Germline values: CDR1 MDHEN, CDR2 SYDVKM. V was cut by 1 base and J by 1 base, with 7 bases left in between. There are 15 residues in the CDR3. This CDR3 reads CASSLLQVNTGELFF. The CDR3 DNA sequence: TGTGCCAGCAGTTTATTACAGGTGAACACCGGGGAGCTGTTTTTT.

The rearrangement links TRBV11-2 to TRBJ2-2; perhaps TRBD1 as D (6 bases). The CDR3 has 17 amino acids. Germline V gene sequence: CDR1 SGHAT, CDR2 FQNNGV. Trimming pared 2 bases from V and 2 bases from J, leaving 15 bases between. DNA of the CDR3: TGTGCCAGCAGCTTAATCGGTACAGGGCGAAACACCGGGGAGCTGTTTTTT. Its protein product is CASSLIGTGRNTGELFF.

V gene TRBV18 combines with J gene TRBJ2-1; 13 nucleotides line up with TRBD2. From germline, CDR1 is KGHSH and CDR2 LQKENI. V lost 6 bases to trimming and J lost 4 bases; unmatched junction nucleotides: 3. The CDR3 has 15 amino acids. The CDR3 DNA sequence: TGTGCCAGCTCCCAACTAGCGGGAGGGTACAATGAGCAGTTCTTC. As protein: CASSQLAGGYNEQFF.

In nucleotides, the CDR3 is TGTGCCAGCAGCTTGGCGGGAGGCAGGGCCTACGAGCAGTACTTC. The encoded protein is CASSLAGGRAYEQYF. The J gene is TRBJ2-7, the V gene TRBV5-8, with TRBD2 matching over 7 bases. Germline-derived CDR1 and CDR2 are SGHTS and YDEGEE. V was pared by 0 bases and J by 2 bases, with 5 bases of the junction left unmatched. This CDR3 region has 15 residues.

This clone appeared once. J is TRBJ1-1 and V is TRBV29-1; possibly TRBD1 for D (6 bases). Trimming stripped 4 bases from V and 0 bases from J, with 9 bases between. CDR3 length: 13 residues. CDR1 and CDR2 (germline): SQVTM, ANQGSEA. The CDR3: CSVAGALNTEAFF. Written as DNA, the CDR3 is TGCAGCGTTGCAGGGGCTTTGAACACTGAAGCTTTCTTT. The full variable domain, in which reference TRBV29-1 and TRBJ1-1 provide the parts outside the CDR3, is SAVISQKPSRDICQRGTSLTIQCQVDSQVTMMFWYRQQPGQSLTLIATANQGSEATYESGFVIDKFPISRPNLTFSTLTVSNMSPEDSSIYLCSVAGALNTEAFFGQGTRLTVV.

The rearrangement uses TRBV10-3 and TRBJ2-7; D unresolved. CDR3 size: 15 residues. The ends were cut back, 2 bases at V and 2 bases at J, with 13 bases in the middle. CDR1 ENHRY and CDR2 SYGVKD come from the germline V gene. Here the CDR3 DNA reads TGTGCCATCAGTGAGGCAGACCCTAGGCCCTACGAGCAGTACTTC. Protein sequence: CAISEADPRPYEQYF.